This TCR beta chain was found in a study of T cells in Graves' hyperthyroidism and ophthalmopathy. RNA transcripts provided the source from which TCR beta CDR3 regions were amplified. The study used the HTBI primer set for a first-round RT-PCR of the TCR CDR3. TCRdb fed the multiplex PCR reads into MiXCR, producing one record per CDR3 protein. The sample carries about 300,000 distinct CDR3 sequences, roughly 18% recorded once. This clonotype has a handful of counts. At one boundary the junction diverges from the germline segment, which might be a read error. This CDR3 contains 15 residues. In germline, CDR1 is SSHAT, CDR2 FNYEAQ (reference sequence).

The sequencing input was blood. This receptor was taken from a man between 50 and 59 years old with Graves' ophthalmopathy. This chain connects TRBV7-7 to TRBJ2-2; D is ambiguous. The CDR3 protein is CASSPSGRRTGELFF. For the CDR3, the DNA is TGTGCTAGCAGCCCCTCCGGGCGGCGGACCGGGGAGCTGTTTTTT.